This T cell receptor beta chain was sequenced in a study of blood T cells in healthy people across ages. Study findings and constraints: The recorded TCR beta diversity per million T cells decreased in a roughly linear manner with age.

PCR was performed a second time for about 7 to 12 cycles using a sample-barcoded 5' primer and a J-beta primer mix. MiXCR was run by TCRdb on the 5' RACE reads, yielding one entry per CDR3 protein. The sample has about a million distinct CDR3 sequences, around two fifths seen once. On this clonotype: Its antigen is as yet unknown.

CDR1 and CDR2 (germline): SGHRS, YFSETQ. The germline V and J ends were trimmed by 6 bases and 4 bases, with 15 bases remaining between them. The CDR3 length is 14 residues. This sequence was found in a young man in good health. The chain couples TRBV5-1 to TRBJ2-3; a weak D match, TRBD2 (5 bases). The specimen sequenced was blood. This chain's CDR3 is CASTLEEGPDTQYF. The CDR3 nucleotides read TGCGCCAGCACCCTAGAAGAGGGTCCAGATACGCAGTATTTT.